Following are 16 T cell receptor beta chains from one sample sequenced in a study of cytomegalovirus exposure and HLA in healthy donors. The PCR ran on 60 Vbeta and 13 Jbeta primers. Some clones are missing from TCRdb's copy, which holds only in-frame ones; the method was immunoSEQ multiplex PCR. Among 190,000 or so clones listed, roughly four fifths were seen once. The sequencing input was PBMCs. All receptors come from a man aged 45-65 years in good health and CMV-seronegative.

DNA of the CDR3: TGTGCCAGCAGCCGGACTATACTCCATGAGCAGTTCTTC. Its translation: CASSRTILHEQFF. J is TRBJ2-1 and V is TRBV7-2; weak D call: TRBD2 (6 bases). Germline V gene sequence: CDR1 SGHTA, CDR2 FQGNSA. The V gene lost 5 bases and the J gene lost 8 bases, with 13 bases spanning the gap. This CDR3 region has 13 residues.

This rearrangement joins TRBV19 to TRBJ2-3, with a weak D call TRBD2 (6 bases). The V gene lost 6 bases and the J gene lost 2 bases, with 12 bases spanning the gap. CDR1 is LNHDA, CDR2 SQIVND, per germline (reference sequence). The CDR3 runs 14 residues. The CDR3 bases are TGTGCCAGTAGACCTCGGGACTCCACAGATACGCAGTATTTT. Translating it yields CASRPRDSTDTQYF.

The chain has TRBV10-2 and TRBJ2-7, with 12 positions matching TRBD2. Per germline, CDR1 WSHSY and CDR2 SAAADI. The CDR3 spans 15 residues. Trimming took 4 bases from V and 2 from J; bases not matched to a gene: 3. Written as DNA, the CDR3 is TGCGCCAGCAGTGTTGGACTAGCGGGGACCTACGAGCAGTACTTC. Translated, it gives CASSVGLAGTYEQYF.

This chain links TRBV5-1 with TRBJ2-1, with 14 bases matching TRBD2. Looked up from germline, CDR1 is SGHRS and CDR2 is YFSETQ. V was clipped by 2 bases and J by 8 bases; unmatched bases: 9. The CDR3 contains 17 residues. The CDR3 here is CASSFRLAGGLSDEQFF. The CDR3 bases are TGCGCCAGCAGCTTCAGACTAGCGGGGGGGCTGAGCGATGAGCAGTTCTTC. Full variable domain (rest looked up from reference TRBV5-1 and TRBJ2-1): KAGVTQTPRYLIKTRGQQVTLSCSPISGHRSVSWYQQTPGQGLQFLFEYFSETQRNKGNFPGRFSGRQFSNSRSEMNVSTLELGDSALYLCASSFRLAGGLSDEQFFGPGTRLTVL.

This chain joins TRBV18 and TRBJ2-7; TRBD2 aligns across 8 bases. The trim removed 2 bases at V and 0 bases at J, leaving 3 bases unmatched. Germline CDR1 reads KGHSH; CDR2 reads LQKENI. The CDR3 runs 15 residues. The CDR3 DNA reads as TGTGCCAGCTCACCAGGCGGGAGGACCTCCTACGAGCAGTACTTC. Translation: CASSPGGRTSYEQYF. Complete variable domain (other parts from reference TRBV18 and TRBJ2-7): NAGVMQNPRHLVRRRGQEARLRCSPMKGHSHVYWYRQLPEEGLKFMVYLQKENIIDESGMPKERFSAEFPKEGPSILRIQQVVRGDSAAYFCASSPGGRTSYEQYFGPGTRLTVT.

The J gene is TRBJ1-2, the V gene TRBV19; D not certain. Germline V CDR1 and CDR2: LNHDA, SQIVND (reference sequence). The CDR3 totals 13 residues. V dropped 3 bases and J dropped 4 bases, with 9 bases sitting between them. The CDR3 spells CASSMRSGYGYTF. The CDR3 DNA is TGTGCCAGTAGTATGAGGTCCGGCTATGGCTACACCTTC.

V is TRBV28 and J is TRBJ1-2, with 9 bases matching TRBD1. Germline trimming cut 5 bases from V and 10 bases from J; bases unmatched to any gene: 14. Germline V gene sequence: CDR1 MDHEN, CDR2 SYDVKM. This CDR3 spans 15 amino acids. DNA for the CDR3: TGTGCCAGCAGTAGCGACCCGGGACAGGGCCTTCCCTACACCTTC. It translates to CASSSDPGQGLPYTF.

The V and J genes are TRBV19 and TRBJ2-1; TRBD2 aligns across 7 bases. In germline, CDR1 is LNHDA, CDR2 SQIVND (reference sequence). Trimming cost V 6 bases and J 6 bases; bases outside gene matches: 14. The CDR3 has 16 amino acids. The CDR3 region has the DNA TGTGCCAGTAGCCTATCCATGAGGGGAGGGCCCAATGAGCAGTTCTTC. This gives the protein CASSLSMRGGPNEQFF. The full variable domain, with the rest looked up from reference TRBV19 and TRBJ2-1, is DGGITQSPKYLFRKEGQNVTLSCEQNLNHDAMYWYRQDPGQGLRLIYYSQIVNDFQKGDIAEGYSVSREKKESFPLTVTSAQKNPTAFYLCASSLSMRGGPNEQFFGPGTRLTVL.

This chain connects TRBV19 to TRBJ1-5; D is undetermined. V was clipped by 5 bases and J by 4 bases, with 12 bases between them. The CDR3 runs 14 residues. Germline V gives CDR1 LNHDA, CDR2 SQIVND (reference sequence). In DNA form, the CDR3 reads TGTGCCAGTAGTCCCCTTCCTCGTAATCAGCCCCAGCATTTT. The encoded protein is CASSPLPRNQPQHF. The full variable domain, its missing parts supplied by reference TRBV19 and TRBJ1-5, is DGGITQSPKYLFRKEGQNVTLSCEQNLNHDAMYWYRQDPGQGLRLIYYSQIVNDFQKGDIAEGYSVSREKKESFPLTVTSAQKNPTAFYLCASSPLPRNQPQHFGDGTRLSIL.

J is TRBJ2-1 and V is TRBV7-3, with TRBD2 matching over 10 bases. CDR3 size: 17 residues. The trim removed 0 bases at V and 9 bases at J, leaving 11 bases unmatched. Germline CDR1 SGHTA, CDR2 FQGTGA. The chain's CDR3 is CASSLTAGGRAQGEQFF. Here the CDR3 DNA reads TGTGCCAGCAGCTTAACAGCGGGGGGGAGGGCGCAGGGTGAGCAGTTCTTC. The full variable domain, its missing parts supplied by reference TRBV7-3 and TRBJ2-1, is GAGVSQTPSNKVTEKGKYVELRCDPISGHTALYWYRQSLGQGPEFLIYFQGTGAADDSGLPNDRFFAVRPEGSVSTLKIQRTERGDSAVYLCASSLTAGGRAQGEQFFGPGTRLTVL.

This chain links TRBV5-1 with TRBJ2-7, with 7 nucleotides matching TRBD1. V was pared by 4 bases and J by 2 bases, with 9 bases of the junction left unmatched. The CDR3 covers 15 residues. CDR1 is SGHRS and CDR2 is YFSETQ in the germline V gene. Written as DNA, the CDR3 is TGCGCCAGCAGCCCCACAACAGGGGTAGCCTACGAGCAGTACTTC. This encodes CASSPTTGVAYEQYF.

The rearrangement uses TRBV7-2 and TRBJ1-1; 11 bases align to TRBD1. The J segment lost 6 bases and the V segment lost 4 bases, leaving 4 bases of the junction unmatched. CDR3 length: 14 residues. Germline values: CDR1 SGHTA, CDR2 FQGNSA. The CDR3 sequence: CASSYRTGGSEAFF. CDR3 nucleotides: TGTGCCAGCAGCTACCGGACAGGGGGCTCTGAAGCTTTCTTT.

The chain is built from TRBV6-5 and TRBJ2-7, with D perhaps TRBD1 (6 bases). Trimming removed 6 bases at V and 9 bases at J, with 18 bases between. CDR1 is MNHEY and CDR2 is SVGAGI in the germline V gene. The CDR3 totals 13 residues. CDR3 residues: CASRTKTGFGQYF. The CDR3 DNA follows: TGTGCCAGCAGGACGAAAACAGGGTTTGGGCAGTACTTC.

The V gene is TRBV9, the J gene TRBJ1-1, with D perhaps TRBD1 (6 bases). CDR1 and CDR2 from the germline V gene are SGDLS and YYNGEE. Trimming removed 6 bases at V and 1 base at J, with 19 bases between. The CDR3 is 16 amino acids. This chain's CDR3 is CASTMDSRRGNTEAFF. The CDR3 DNA reads TGTGCCAGCACCATGGACAGCCGCCGCGGGAACACTGAAGCTTTCTTT. The full variable domain, completed using reference TRBV9 and TRBJ1-1, is DSGVTQTPKHLITATGQRVTLRCSPRSGDLSVYWYQQSLDQGLQFLIQYYNGEERAKGNILERFSAQQFPDLHSELNLSSLELGDSALYFCASTMDSRRGNTEAFFGQGTRLTVV.

The chain joins TRBV5-8 to TRBJ2-2; 8 nucleotides agree with TRBD1. The V and J ends lost 0 bases and 1 base, in that order; junction bases with no gene match: 11. This CDR3 contains 19 residues. Per germline, CDR1 SGHTS and CDR2 YDEGEE. The CDR3 DNA sequence: TGTGCCAGCAGCTTGGGGGGACAGGCCGACCGTATGAACACCGGGGAGCTGTTTTTT. This translates into CASSLGGQADRMNTGELFF.

This clone showed up just once. The genes are TRBV6-1 and TRBJ2-6; perhaps TRBD1 as D (6 bases). Germline values: CDR1 MNHNS, CDR2 SASEGT. The CDR3 loop spans 15 amino acids. The V end lost 7 bases, the J end lost 0 bases, and 10 bases lay between the germline ends. CDR3 sequence (DNA): TGTGCCAGCAACCGGGACAACTCTGGGGCCAACGTCCTGACTTTC. Its protein product is CASNRDNSGANVLTF.